This T cell receptor beta chain was captured in a study of shared clonotypes between healthy human individuals. Genomic DNA of each subset was evenly split across several immunoSEQ plates. As handled by the study authors: ImmunoSEQ sequences covered only the junction and lacked quality scores; filtering therefore differed. Sequencing used immunoSEQ multiplex PCR; TCRdb keeps in-frame clones, though not all of them. The D gene and trimming were derived from the DNA, and the V and J assignments and clone size from that table. The sample includes about half a million clones, around three quarters of them seen just once. With termini counted, the CDR3 has 19 amino acids. Germline V gene sequence: CDR1 SEHNR, CDR2 FQNEAQ (reference sequence). Everyone who donated was a Caucasian adult who lived in Nashville, Tennessee. Genomic DNA came from 85 million to 95 million PBMCs in unsorted samples. As to this clone: This CDR3 fails to terminate in the conserved phenylalanine or tryptophan, so it likely reflects a read error. The DNA is omitted, as the CDR3 cannot be located on it reliably, and the CDR3 follows TCRdb's listing.

The receptor comes from a woman aged 35 to 49 in good health. Some clones in this sample may be carry-over from other donors' samples. Sequences were obtained from PBMCs. The chain recombines TRBV7-9 with TRBJ2-7; TRBD1, the table's D call, lacks a check against the DNA. The CDR3 sequence is CASSLAVRTGGLGSYEQDL.